This T cell receptor beta chain was captured by sequencing in a study of CD8 T cells in Susac syndrome (dated by TCRdb to the late 2010s). Background on the whole study: Whether CD8+ T cell activation and differentiation in Susac syndrome was antigen driven was tested using repertoire sequencing.

RNA was extracted using the RNeasy kit, and roughly 0.5 to 1 ug of the RNA was reverse transcribed with random hexamers. TCR beta CDR3 regions were amplified with the immunoSEQ multiplex PCR assay covering 54 Vbeta and 13 Jbeta segments. Bias from PCR amplification was corrected by using a synthetic template baseline for primer optimization and for computational correction. Under the source paper's analysis protocol: Only productive sequences were kept, with reads annotated to V, D and J genes according to IMGT and analyzed in immunoSEQ Analyzer. Clonality was computed as one minus Shannon entropy normalized by log2 of the number of productive unique sequences. For each patient and control, public and private clones were evaluated within the 100 most prevalent clones. Susac-specific clones were defined as absent from healthy and MS cohorts, about 1,100 published viral clones and other ImmuneACCESS disease sequences. TCRdb's own reprocessing of the public reads used fastp at Q25 and MiXCR and kept productive beta chains. Rows with one shared CDR3 protein collapse into an entry with the most common genes and DNA. None of the V and J calls come from the authors' own analysis; TCRdb made them. This sample holds about 170,000 distinct CDR3 sequences; under 95% were observed only once. The ten largest clones represent roughly 0.097% of the sample.

High-throughput TCR beta sequencing profiled peripheral blood CD8+ and CD4+ T cells from healthy donors, Susac syndrome patients and multiple sclerosis patients. The multiple sclerosis controls were treatment-naive patients who had stable or active relapsing-remitting disease and met the revised McDonald criteria. Bulk CD8+ and CD4+ T cells were purified by magnetic negative isolation, whereas CD8+ TEMRA cells were enriched by FACS. Blood was drawn into EDTA tubes, processed within 24 hours, and PBMCs were isolated by density gradient centrifugation. PBMCs intended for TCR sequencing were cryopreserved in liquid nitrogen and thawed later in a water bath at 37 degrees C. A purity of at least 90% was achieved for sorted or isolated CD4+, CD8+ and CD8+ TEMRA cells. Inclusive of the bounding cysteine and phenylalanine, the CDR3 is 14 residues long. CDR3 DNA is the only sequence kept; it has 42 bases, read in frame from the first base. Deletion took 6 bases off V and 5 bases off J, with a span of 13 bases between the germline ends.

Details on this clonotype: Its antigen target is currently unknown. Base qualities were left out, and no much larger clone turns up one base away.

Findings and caveats that apply to the study as a whole: The study acknowledged that relatively few individuals were included in the TCR sequencing and HLA analysis.

The clonotype was recovered from a human donor with multiple sclerosis. Recombination joined TRBV12-3 or TRBV12-4 with TRBJ2-2; the D gene identity is not certain. The specimen was CD4+ T cells from PBMCs. The DNA sequence is as follows: TGTGCCAGCAGAGAATTGGGAAGTACCGGGGAGCTGTTTTTT. Its protein is CASRELGSTGELFF.